This entry is about one T cell receptor (beta chain). Its antigen remains unidentified. The sample belongs to a study of cytomegalovirus exposure and HLA in healthy donors. Study-level points and caveats: Several of the most significant clusters appeared linked to common viral pathogens, based on a later analysis. The authors enumerated 150 to 200 TCR beta chains as linked to cytomegalovirus. Highest at DRB1 and lowest at HLA-C, TCR association rates differed among HLA loci in a later analysis.

This PCR relied on a set of 60 Vbeta primers and 13 Jbeta primers. Data came from immunoSEQ multiplex PCR; TCRdb stores just in-frame clones and leaves some out. The sample lists 99,000 or so clones, roughly four fifths occurring once. The sequencing sample was made of PBMCs. This clonotype originated in a female donor in good health and CMV-seropositive.

The CDR3 region is CASSPPTGLNTEAFF. In DNA form, the CDR3 reads TGTGCCAGCAGTCCGCCGACAGGACTGAACACTGAAGCTTTCTTT. The chain recombines TRBV6-5 with TRBJ1-1; D is perhaps TRBD1 (6 bases). Trimming took 5 bases from V and 0 from J, leaving 13 bases between them. This CDR3 has 15 amino acids. Germline V gene data show CDR1 as MNHEY and CDR2 as SVGAGI.